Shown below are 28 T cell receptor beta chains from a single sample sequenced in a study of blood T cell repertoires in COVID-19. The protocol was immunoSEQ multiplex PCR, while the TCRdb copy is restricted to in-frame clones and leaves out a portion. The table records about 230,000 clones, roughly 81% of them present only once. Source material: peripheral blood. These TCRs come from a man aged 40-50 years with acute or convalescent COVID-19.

CDR3 residues: CASIGREGQPQHF. The CDR3 DNA reads as TGTGCCAGCATCGGCAGGGAAGGTCAGCCCCAGCATTTT. The chain links TRBV2 to TRBJ1-5, with D possibly TRBD1 on 5 matching bases. This CDR3 has 13 amino acids. Germline CDR1 and CDR2: SNHLY and FYNNEI. The ends were cut back, 7 bases at V and 6 bases at J, with 13 bases in the middle. The whole variable domain, remainder taken from reference TRBV2 and TRBJ1-5, is EPEVTQTPSHQVTQMGQEVILRCVPISNHLYFYWYRQILGQKVEFLVSFYNNEISEKSEIFDDQFSVERPDGSNFTLKIRSTKLEDSAMYFCASIGREGQPQHFGDGTRLSIL.

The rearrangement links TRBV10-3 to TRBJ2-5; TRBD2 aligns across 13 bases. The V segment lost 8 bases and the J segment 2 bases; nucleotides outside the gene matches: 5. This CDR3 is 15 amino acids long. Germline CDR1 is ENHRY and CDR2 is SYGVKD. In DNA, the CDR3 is TGTGCCATCCGGACTAGCGGGGGAGTACAAGAGACCCAGTACTTC. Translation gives CAIRTSGGVQETQYF.

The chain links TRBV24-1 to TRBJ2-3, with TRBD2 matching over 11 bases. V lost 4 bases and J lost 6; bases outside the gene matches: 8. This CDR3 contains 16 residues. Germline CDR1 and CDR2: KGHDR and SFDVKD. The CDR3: CATSEPLAGGWDTQYF. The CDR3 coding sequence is TGTGCCACCAGTGAACCCCTAGCGGGGGGCTGGGATACGCAGTATTTT.

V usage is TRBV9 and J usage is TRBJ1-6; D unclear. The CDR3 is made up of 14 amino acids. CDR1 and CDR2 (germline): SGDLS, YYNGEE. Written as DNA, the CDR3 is TGTGCTACCGGAGGGTCCAGCTATAATTCACCCCTCCACTTT. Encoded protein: CATGGSSYNSPLHF.

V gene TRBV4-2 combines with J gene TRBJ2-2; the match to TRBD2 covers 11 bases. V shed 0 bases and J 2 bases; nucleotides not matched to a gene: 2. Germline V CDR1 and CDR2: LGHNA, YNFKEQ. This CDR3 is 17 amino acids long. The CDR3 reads CASSQEGLAANTGELFF. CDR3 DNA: TGTGCCAGCAGCCAAGAGGGACTAGCGGCTAACACCGGGGAGCTGTTTTTT.

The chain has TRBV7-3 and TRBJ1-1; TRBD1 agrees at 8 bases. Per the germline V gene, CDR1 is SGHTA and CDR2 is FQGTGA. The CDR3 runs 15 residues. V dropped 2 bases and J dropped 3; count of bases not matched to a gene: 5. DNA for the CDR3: TGTGCCAGCAGCTTAGGAGCGACAGGGGACACTGAAGCTTTCTTT. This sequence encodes CASSLGATGDTEAFF. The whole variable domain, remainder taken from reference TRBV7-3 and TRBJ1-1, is GAGVSQTPSNKVTEKGKYVELRCDPISGHTALYWYRQSLGQGPEFLIYFQGTGAADDSGLPNDRFFAVRPEGSVSTLKIQRTERGDSAVYLCASSLGATGDTEAFFGQGTRLTVV.

The CDR3 is CASSSRTRGGLREQYF. In DNA form, the CDR3 reads TGTGCCAGCAGTTCCCGAACGAGAGGGGGTTTACGCGAGCAGTACTTC. The chain has TRBV2 and TRBJ2-7; D possibly corresponds to TRBD1 (6 bases). Germline lookup yields CDR1 SNHLY and CDR2 FYNNEI. The CDR3 is made up of 16 amino acids. The V end lost 5 bases, the J end lost 6 bases, and 23 bases lay between the germline ends. The variable domain in full, completed from reference TRBV2 and TRBJ2-7, reads EPEVTQTPSHQVTQMGQEVILRCVPISNHLYFYWYRQILGQKVEFLVSFYNNEISEKSEIFDDQFSVERPDGSNFTLKIRSTKLEDSAMYFCASSSRTRGGLREQYFGPGTRLTVT.

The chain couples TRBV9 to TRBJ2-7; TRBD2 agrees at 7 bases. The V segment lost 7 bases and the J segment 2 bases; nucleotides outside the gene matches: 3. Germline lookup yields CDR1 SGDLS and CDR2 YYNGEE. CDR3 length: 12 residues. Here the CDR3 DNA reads TGTGCCAGCGGGCGGGAGCCCTACGAGCAGTACTTC. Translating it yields CASGREPYEQYF.

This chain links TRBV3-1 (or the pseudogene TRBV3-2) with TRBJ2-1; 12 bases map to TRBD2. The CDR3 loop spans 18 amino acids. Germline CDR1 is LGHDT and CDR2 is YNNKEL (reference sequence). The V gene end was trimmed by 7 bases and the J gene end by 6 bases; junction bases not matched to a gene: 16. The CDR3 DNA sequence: TGTGCCAGCACCCCCCTTACTCCTGGACTAGCGGGGCGCAATGAGCAGTTCTTC. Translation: CASTPLTPGLAGRNEQFF.

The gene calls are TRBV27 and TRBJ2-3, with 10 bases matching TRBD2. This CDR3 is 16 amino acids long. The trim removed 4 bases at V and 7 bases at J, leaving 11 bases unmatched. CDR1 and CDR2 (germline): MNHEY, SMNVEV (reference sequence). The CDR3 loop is CASSSRVAGGAYTQYF. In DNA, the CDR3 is TGTGCCAGCAGTTCCCGGGTAGCGGGGGGCGCATATACGCAGTATTTT.

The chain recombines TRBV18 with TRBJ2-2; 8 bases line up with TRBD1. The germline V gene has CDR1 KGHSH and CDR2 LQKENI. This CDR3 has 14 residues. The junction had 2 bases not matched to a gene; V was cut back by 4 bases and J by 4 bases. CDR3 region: CASSLTGVTGELFF. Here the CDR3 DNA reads TGTGCCAGCTCACTGACAGGGGTCACCGGGGAGCTGTTTTTT.

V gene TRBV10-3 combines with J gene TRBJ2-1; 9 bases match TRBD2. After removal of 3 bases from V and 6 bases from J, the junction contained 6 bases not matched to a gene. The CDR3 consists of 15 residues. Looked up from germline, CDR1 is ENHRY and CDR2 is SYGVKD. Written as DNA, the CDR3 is TGTGCCATCAGTGATTTAAGCGGGGGGAGCAATGAGCAGTTCTTC. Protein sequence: CAISDLSGGSNEQFF.

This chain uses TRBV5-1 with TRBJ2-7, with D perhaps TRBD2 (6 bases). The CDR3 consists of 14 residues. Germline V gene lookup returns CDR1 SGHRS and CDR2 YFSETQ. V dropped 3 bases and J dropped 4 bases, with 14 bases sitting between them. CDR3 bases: TGCGCCAGCAGCTCGGGGGACGGAAAATACGAGCAGTACTTC. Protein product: CASSSGDGKYEQYF.

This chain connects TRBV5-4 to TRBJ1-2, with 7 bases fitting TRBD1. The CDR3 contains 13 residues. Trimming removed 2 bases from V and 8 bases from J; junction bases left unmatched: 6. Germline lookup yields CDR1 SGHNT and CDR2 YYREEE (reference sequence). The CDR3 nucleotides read TGTGCCAGCAGCTTAAAGGGGGCGCAGGGCTACACCTTC. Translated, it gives CASSLKGAQGYTF.

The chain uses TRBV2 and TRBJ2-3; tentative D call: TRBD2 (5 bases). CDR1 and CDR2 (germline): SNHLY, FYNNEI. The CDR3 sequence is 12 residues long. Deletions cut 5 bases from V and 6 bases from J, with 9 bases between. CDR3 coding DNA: TGTGCCAGCAGTCAGGACTCGGATACGCAGTATTTT. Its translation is CASSQDSDTQYF.

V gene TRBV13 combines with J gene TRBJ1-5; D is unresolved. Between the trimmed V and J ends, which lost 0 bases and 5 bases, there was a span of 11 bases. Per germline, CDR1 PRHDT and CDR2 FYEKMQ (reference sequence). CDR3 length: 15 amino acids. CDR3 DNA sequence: TGTGCCAGCAGCTTAGGCCCGGGTGCGGATCAGCCCCAGCATTTT. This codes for CASSLGPGADQPQHF.

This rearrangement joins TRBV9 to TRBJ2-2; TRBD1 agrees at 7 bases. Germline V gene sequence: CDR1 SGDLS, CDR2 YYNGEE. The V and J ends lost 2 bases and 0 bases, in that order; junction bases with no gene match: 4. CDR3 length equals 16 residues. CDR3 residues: CASSVRDSSNTGELFF. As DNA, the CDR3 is TGTGCCAGCAGCGTGAGGGACAGCTCGAACACCGGGGAGCTGTTTTTT.

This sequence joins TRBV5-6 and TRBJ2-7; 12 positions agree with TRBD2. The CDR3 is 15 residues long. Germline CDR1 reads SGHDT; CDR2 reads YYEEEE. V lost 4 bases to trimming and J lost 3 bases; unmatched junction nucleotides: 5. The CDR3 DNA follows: TGTGCCAGCAGCCCCGGGACTAGCGGGCTCTACGAGCAGTACTTC. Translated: CASSPGTSGLYEQYF.

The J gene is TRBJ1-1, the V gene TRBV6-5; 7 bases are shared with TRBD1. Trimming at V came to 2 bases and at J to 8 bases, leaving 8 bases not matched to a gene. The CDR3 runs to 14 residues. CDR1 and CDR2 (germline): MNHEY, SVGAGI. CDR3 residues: CASSYRGQGDEAFF. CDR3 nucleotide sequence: TGTGCCAGCAGTTACAGGGGGCAGGGCGACGAAGCTTTCTTT.

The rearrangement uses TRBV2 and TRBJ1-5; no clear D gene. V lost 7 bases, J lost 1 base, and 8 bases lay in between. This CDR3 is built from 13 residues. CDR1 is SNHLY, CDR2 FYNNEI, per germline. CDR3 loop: CASNGISNQPQHF. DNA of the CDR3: TGTGCCAGCAACGGTATCAGCAATCAGCCCCAGCATTTT.

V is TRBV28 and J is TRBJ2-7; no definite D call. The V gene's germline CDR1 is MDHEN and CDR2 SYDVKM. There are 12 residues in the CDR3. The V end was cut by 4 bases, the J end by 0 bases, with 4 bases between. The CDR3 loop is CASSWSSYEQYF. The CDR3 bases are TGTGCCAGCAGTTGGAGCTCCTACGAGCAGTACTTC.

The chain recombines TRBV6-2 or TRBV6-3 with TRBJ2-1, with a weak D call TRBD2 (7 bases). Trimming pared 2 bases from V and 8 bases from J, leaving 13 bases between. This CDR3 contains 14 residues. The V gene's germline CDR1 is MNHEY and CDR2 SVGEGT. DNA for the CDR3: TGTGCCAGCAGTTACCGCGGGGGCCGGGATGAGCAGTTCTTC. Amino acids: CASSYRGGRDEQFF.

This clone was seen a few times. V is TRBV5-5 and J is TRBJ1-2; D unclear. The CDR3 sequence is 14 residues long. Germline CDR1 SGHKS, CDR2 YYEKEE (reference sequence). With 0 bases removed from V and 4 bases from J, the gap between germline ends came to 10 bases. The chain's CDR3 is CASSLEGAGYGYTF. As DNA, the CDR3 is TGTGCCAGCAGCTTGGAGGGAGCGGGCTATGGCTACACCTTC. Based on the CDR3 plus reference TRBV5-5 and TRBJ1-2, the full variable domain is DAGVTQSPTHLIKTRGQQVTLRCSPISGHKSVSWYQQVLGQGPQFIFQYYEKEERGRGNFPDRFSARQFPNYSSELNVNALLLGDSALYLCASSLEGAGYGYTFGSGTRLTVV.

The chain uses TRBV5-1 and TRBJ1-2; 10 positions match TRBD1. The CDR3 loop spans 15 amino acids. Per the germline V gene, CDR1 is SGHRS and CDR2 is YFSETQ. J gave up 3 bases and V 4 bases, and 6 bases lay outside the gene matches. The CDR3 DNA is TGCGCCAGCAGCCCCGGACAGGGGGTTTACTATGGCTACACCTTC. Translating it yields CASSPGQGVYYGYTF.

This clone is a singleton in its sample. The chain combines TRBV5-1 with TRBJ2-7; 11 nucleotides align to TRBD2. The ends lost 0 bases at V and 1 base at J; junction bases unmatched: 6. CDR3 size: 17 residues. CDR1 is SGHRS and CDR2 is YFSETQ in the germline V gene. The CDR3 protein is CASSLDLAGGRSYEQYF. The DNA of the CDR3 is TGCGCCAGCAGCTTGGATCTAGCGGGGGGCCGATCCTACGAGCAGTACTTC.

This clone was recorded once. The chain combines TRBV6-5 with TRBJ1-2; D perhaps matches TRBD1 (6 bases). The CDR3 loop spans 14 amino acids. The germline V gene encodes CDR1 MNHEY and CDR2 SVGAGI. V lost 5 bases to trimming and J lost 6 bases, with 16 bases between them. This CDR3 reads CASSPPGVVDGYTF. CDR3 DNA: TGTGCCAGCAGTCCACCAGGGGTAGTCGATGGCTACACCTTC.

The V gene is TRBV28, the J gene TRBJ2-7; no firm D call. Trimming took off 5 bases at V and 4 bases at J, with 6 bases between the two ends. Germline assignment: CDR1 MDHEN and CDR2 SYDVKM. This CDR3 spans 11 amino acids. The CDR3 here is CASSTQYEQYF. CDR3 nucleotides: TGTGCCAGCAGTACCCAGTACGAGCAGTACTTC.

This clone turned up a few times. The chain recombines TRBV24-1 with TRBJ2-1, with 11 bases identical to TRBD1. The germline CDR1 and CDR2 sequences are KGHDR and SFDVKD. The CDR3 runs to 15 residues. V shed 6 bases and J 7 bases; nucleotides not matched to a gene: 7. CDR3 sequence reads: CATSPRTGGRNEQFF. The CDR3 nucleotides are TGTGCCACCAGTCCTAGGACAGGGGGCCGGAATGAGCAGTTCTTC.